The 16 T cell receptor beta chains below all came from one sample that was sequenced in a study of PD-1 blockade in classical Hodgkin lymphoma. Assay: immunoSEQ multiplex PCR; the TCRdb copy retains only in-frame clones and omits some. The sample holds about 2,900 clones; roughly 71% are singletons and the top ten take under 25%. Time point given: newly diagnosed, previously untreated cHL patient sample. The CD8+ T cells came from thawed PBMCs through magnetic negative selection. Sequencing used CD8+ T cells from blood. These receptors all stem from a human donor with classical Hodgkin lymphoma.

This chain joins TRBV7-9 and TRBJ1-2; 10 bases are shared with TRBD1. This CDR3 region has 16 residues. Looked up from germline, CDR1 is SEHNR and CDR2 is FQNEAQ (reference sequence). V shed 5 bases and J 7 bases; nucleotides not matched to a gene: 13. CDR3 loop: CASSAGQGGITLGYTF. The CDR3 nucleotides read TGTGCCAGCAGCGCTGGACAGGGGGGGATCACGCTTGGCTACACCTTC.

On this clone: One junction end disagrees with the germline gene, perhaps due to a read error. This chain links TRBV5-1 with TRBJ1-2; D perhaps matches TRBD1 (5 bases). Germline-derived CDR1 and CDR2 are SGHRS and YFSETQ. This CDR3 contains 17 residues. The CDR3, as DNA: TGCGCCAGCGGCTTGGCGTTGGGTCGGCAGGGTGGCTATGGCTACACCTTC. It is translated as CASGLALGRQGGYGYTF. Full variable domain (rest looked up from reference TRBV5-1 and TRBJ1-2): KAGVTQTPRYLIKTRGQQVTLSCSPISGHRSVSWYQQTPGQGLQFLFEYFSETQRNKGNFPGRFSGRQFSNSRSEMNVSTLELGDSALYLCASGLALGRQGGYGYTFGSGTRLTVV.

The CDR3 sequence is CASSLIRDRGLNEQYF. DNA of the CDR3: TGTGCCAGCAGCTTAATCCGGGACAGGGGACTAAACGAGCAGTACTTC. V gene TRBV7-2 combines with J gene TRBJ2-7; 10 bases align to TRBD1. Germline assignment: CDR1 SGHTA and CDR2 FQGNSA. The length of the CDR3 is 16 residues. V dropped 2 bases and J dropped 5; count of bases not matched to a gene: 9.

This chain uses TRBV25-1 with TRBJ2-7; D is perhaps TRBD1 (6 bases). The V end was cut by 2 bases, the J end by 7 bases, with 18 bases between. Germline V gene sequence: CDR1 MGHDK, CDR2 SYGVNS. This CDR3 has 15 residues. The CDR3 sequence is CASSENGGPTGEQYF. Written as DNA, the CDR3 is TGTGCCAGCAGTGAAAATGGGGGTCCTACAGGGGAGCAGTACTTC.

In DNA form, the CDR3 reads TGTGCCAGCAGCTTGTCGGCTCTAGCGGGACGAGAGCAGTACTTC. It specifies CASSLSALAGREQYF. The chain combines TRBV5-6 with TRBJ2-7; TRBD2 aligns across 9 bases. CDR1 and CDR2 from the germline V gene are SGHDT and YYEEEE. The CDR3 is made up of 15 amino acids. Germline trimming cut 1 base from V and 7 bases from J; bases unmatched to any gene: 9. Filled out from reference TRBV5-6 and TRBJ2-7, the complete variable domain reads DAGVTQSPTHLIKTRGQQVTLRCSPKSGHDTVSWYQQALGQGPQFIFQYYEEEERQRGNFPDRFSGHQFPNYSSELNVNALLLGDSALYLCASSLSALAGREQYFGPGTRLTVT.

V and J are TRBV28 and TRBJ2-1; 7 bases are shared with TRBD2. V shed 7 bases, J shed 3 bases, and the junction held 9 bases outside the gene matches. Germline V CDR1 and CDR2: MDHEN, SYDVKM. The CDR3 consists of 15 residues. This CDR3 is CASTLIAGVYNEQFF. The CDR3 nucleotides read TGTGCCAGCACTCTGATAGCGGGCGTCTACAATGAGCAGTTCTTC.

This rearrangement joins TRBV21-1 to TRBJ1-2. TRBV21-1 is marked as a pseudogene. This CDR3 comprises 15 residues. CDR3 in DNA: TGTGCCAGCAGCAAGACACATAGCGGGAGGTATGGCTACACCTTC. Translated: CASSKTHSGRYGYTF.

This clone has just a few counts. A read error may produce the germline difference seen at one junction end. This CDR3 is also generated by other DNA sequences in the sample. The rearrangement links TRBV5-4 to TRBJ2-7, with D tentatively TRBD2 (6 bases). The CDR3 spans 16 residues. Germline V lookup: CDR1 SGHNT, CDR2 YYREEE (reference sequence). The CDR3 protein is CASSQEGLEGFYEQYF. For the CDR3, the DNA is TGCGCCAGCAGCCAAGAGGGACTGGAGGGATTCTACGAGCAGTACTTC.

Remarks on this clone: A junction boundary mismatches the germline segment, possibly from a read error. CDR3 in DNA: TGCGCCAGCAGCCAAGAGGGACTGGAGGGATTCTACGAGCAGTACTTC. Translation: CASSQEGLEGFYEQYF. V and J are TRBV7-7 and TRBJ2-7; weak D call: TRBD2 (6 bases). The V gene's germline CDR1 is SSHAT and CDR2 FNYEAQ (reference sequence). The CDR3 consists of 16 residues.

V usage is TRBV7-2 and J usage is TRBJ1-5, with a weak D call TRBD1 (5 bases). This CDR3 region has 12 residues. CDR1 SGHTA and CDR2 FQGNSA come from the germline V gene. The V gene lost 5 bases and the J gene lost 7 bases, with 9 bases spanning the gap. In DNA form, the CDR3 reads TGTGCCAGCAGCGTATGGGGCCAGCCCCAGCATTTT. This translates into CASSVWGQPQHF.

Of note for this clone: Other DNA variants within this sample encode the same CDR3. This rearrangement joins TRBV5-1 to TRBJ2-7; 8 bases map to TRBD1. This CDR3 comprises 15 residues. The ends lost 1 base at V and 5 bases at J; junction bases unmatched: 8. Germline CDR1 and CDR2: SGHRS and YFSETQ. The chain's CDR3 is CASSLLQGAKNEQYF. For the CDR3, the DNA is TGCGCCAGCAGCTTGCTTCAGGGGGCGAAAAACGAGCAGTACTTC. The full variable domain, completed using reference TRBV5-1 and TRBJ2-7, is KAGVTQTPRYLIKTRGQQVTLSCSPISGHRSVSWYQQTPGQGLQFLFEYFSETQRNKGNFPGRFSGRQFSNSRSEMNVSTLELGDSALYLCASSLLQGAKNEQYFGPGTRLTVT.

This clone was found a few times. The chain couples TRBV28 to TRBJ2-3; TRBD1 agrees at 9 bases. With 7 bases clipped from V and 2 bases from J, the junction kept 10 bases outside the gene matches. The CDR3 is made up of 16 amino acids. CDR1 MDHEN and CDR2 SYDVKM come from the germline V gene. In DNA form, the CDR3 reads TGTGCCAGCACCAACTCCGACAGGGGGGTCACAGATACGCAGTATTTT. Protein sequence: CASTNSDRGVTDTQYF.

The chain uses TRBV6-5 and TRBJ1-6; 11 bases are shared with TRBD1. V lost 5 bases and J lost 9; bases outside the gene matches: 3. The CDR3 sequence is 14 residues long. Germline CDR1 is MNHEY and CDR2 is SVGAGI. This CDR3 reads CASSEGTGGSPLHF. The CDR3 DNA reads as TGTGCCAGCAGTGAAGGGACAGGGGGTTCACCCCTCCACTTT.

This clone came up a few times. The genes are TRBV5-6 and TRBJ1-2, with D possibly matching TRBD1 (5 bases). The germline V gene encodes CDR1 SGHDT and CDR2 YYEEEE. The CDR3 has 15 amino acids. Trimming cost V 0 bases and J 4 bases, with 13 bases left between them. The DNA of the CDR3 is TGTGCCAGCAGCTTGGCCCCTCAGGGCGCCTATGGCTACACCTTC. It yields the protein CASSLAPQGAYGYTF.

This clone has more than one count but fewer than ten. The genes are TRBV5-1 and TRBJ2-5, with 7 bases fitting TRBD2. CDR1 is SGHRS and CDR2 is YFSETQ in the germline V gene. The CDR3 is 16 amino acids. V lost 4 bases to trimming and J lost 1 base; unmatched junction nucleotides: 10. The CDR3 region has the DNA TGCGCCAGCAGCCCCCCGGGAGGACCCATCCAAGAGACCCAGTACTTC. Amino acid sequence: CASSPPGGPIQETQYF.

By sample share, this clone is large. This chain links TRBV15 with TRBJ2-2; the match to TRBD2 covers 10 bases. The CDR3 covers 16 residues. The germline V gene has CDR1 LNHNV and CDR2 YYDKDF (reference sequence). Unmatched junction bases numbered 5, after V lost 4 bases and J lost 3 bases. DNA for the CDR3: TGTGCCACCAGCAACCCGCTAGCGGGAGACACCGGGGAGCTGTTTTTT. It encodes CATSNPLAGDTGELFF.